Included here is one TCR beta chain sequence, with context. What it recognizes is unknown. It was patients with CD8+CD57+ cell expansion by flow cytometry who were chosen for sequencing. Every patient had severe acquired aplastic anemia. This entry is derived from a study of CD8+CD57+ T cells in acquired aplastic anemia. General study findings and limits: Both patients and controls carried the same twenty-nine CD8+ CDR3 sequences. A significant difference in CD8+ Simpson's diversity between patients and controls was not found.

The CDR3 has 16 residues. CDR1 and CDR2 from the germline V gene are KGHDR and SFDVKD. With V trimmed by 3 bases and J by 8 bases, 12 bases remained unmatched. Profiles of TCR beta VDJ and CDR3 were generated from a genomic DNA template. TCRdb re-called the reads with MiXCR, one entry per CDR3 protein. Of roughly 500,000 distinct CDR3 sequences listed, about a third are singletons. This TCR was recovered from a human donor with aplastic anemia. The chain has TRBV24-1 and TRBJ1-2; 9 bases align to TRBD1. Sequencing input: sorted CD4+, CD8+, or CD8+CD57+ T cells (not recorded which) from PBMCs. CDR3: CATSDATQGAREGYTF. The CDR3 DNA sequence: TGTGCCACCAGTGATGCTACACAGGGGGCAAGGGAAGGCTACACCTTC.